A selection of T cell receptor beta chains follows, all from one sample in a study of blood T cell repertoires in COVID-19. Assay: immunoSEQ multiplex PCR; the TCRdb copy retains only in-frame clones and omits some. Here the sample spans 180,000 or so clones, approximately 80% being singletons. The sample taken for sequencing was PBMCs or T cells enriched from blood (not recorded which). The receptors were sampled from a man aged 50 to 60 who had recovered from COVID-19. The CDR3 runs from the conserved cysteine through the conserved F or W. D genes are given only for firm matches. Rows may omit the clone size; those that give it use once, few, many or a size class.

V gene,clone size,D gene,J gene,CDR3 DNA,CDR3 protein
TRBV9,-,TRBD1,TRBJ2-2,TGTGCCAGCAGCCCCACCGGGACAGGGGTTGCCGGGGAGCTGTTTTTT,CASSPTGTGVAGELFF
TRBV11-2,-,-,TRBJ1-4,TGTGCCAGCAGCTTAGCGGGTTCACCGGGACTGTTTTTT,CASSLAGSPGLFF
TRBV7-9,-,TRBD2,TRBJ2-1,TGTGCCAGCAGCTTAGCGGGACTAGCGGGGGGGCCTAGGAATGAGCAGTTCTTC,CASSLAGLAGGPRNEQFF
TRBV24-1,-,-,TRBJ2-3,TGTGCCACCAGTGATTTGCAGACAGATACGCAGTATTTT,CATSDLQTDTQYF
TRBV6-4,-,-,TRBJ1-1,TGTGCCATCAGTCTTAGGGAGGAGAACACTGAAGCTTTCTTT,CAISLREENTEAFF
TRBV5-1,-,TRBD2,TRBJ2-5,TGCGCCAGCAGGGTTGCTAGCGGGATGGAGACCCAGTACTTC,CASRVASGMETQYF
TRBV5-1,-,-,TRBJ2-3,TGCGCCAGCAGCCCGGGACGGGAGATAGATACGCAGTATTTT,CASSPGREIDTQYF
TRBV12-3/TRBV12-4,-,-,TRBJ2-2,TGTGCCAGCAGTAGACTTAACACCGGGGAGCTGTTTTTT,CASSRLNTGELFF
TRBV25-1,-,-,TRBJ1-2,TGTGCCAGCAGTGGGACAGTGAGGGGCTACACCTTC,CASSGTVRGYTF
TRBV7-6,few,TRBD1,TRBJ1-3,TGTGCCAGCAGCCAAGACAGGGGAACTGGAAACACCATATATTTT,CASSQDRGTGNTIYF
TRBV5-6,-,-,TRBJ1-1,TGTGCCAGCAGCTTGGATAGGGGGAACACTGAAGCTTTCTTT,CASSLDRGNTEAFF
TRBV25-1,-,-,TRBJ1-2,TGTGCCAGCAGTGCGAGTTACAACTATGGCTACACCTTC,CASSASYNYGYTF
TRBV5-4,-,-,TRBJ1-2,TGTGCCAGCAGACAGGACACTAAGGTGCTTGGCTACACCTTC,CASRQDTKVLGYTF
TRBV19,-,-,TRBJ1-5,TGTGCCAGTAGTATCGTGGGCCACGGTCAGCCCCAGCATTTT,CASSIVGHGQPQHF
TRBV5-1,-,TRBD1,TRBJ1-2,TGCGCCAGCAGCCCAGGTGACAGGGTGTATGGCTACACCTTC,CASSPGDRVYGYTF
TRBV6-5,-,TRBD1,TRBJ1-5,TGTGCCAGCAGGCTGGGAGACAGGGGAAATCAGCCCCAGCATTTT,CASRLGDRGNQPQHF
TRBV10-3,-,TRBD1,TRBJ1-5,TGTGCCATCAGTGCTCACCGGGACAGGGGGACTCAGCCCCAGCATTTT,CAISAHRDRGTQPQHF
TRBV30,-,-,TRBJ2-7,TGTGCCTGGAGTGACAGGGGAGGCTCCTACGAGCAGTACTTC,CAWSDRGGSYEQYF
TRBV11-3,-,-,TRBJ1-3,TGTGCCAGCAGCTTCTCTGGAGGTCCCGGAAACACCATATATTTT,CASSFSGGPGNTIYF
TRBV2,-,-,TRBJ1-2,TGTGCCAGCAGTGTCTACAGGGCCTTGGGCTACACCTTC,CASSVYRALGYTF
TRBV6-6,-,TRBD2,TRBJ2-7,TGTGCCAGCAGTCGAGCCGGGACTAGCGGGGGGGCCGAGGTCTACGAGCAGTACTTC,CASSRAGTSGGAEVYEQYF
TRBV5-1,few,TRBD1,TRBJ1-5,TGCGCCAGCAGCTTGGCGCCCCAGGGGGGCAATCAGCCCCAGCATTTT,CASSLAPQGGNQPQHF
TRBV5-1,-,-,TRBJ1-1,TGCGCCAGCAGCAGGTCCGGGACACAGAACACTGAAGCTTTCTTT,CASSRSGTQNTEAFF
TRBV19,-,-,TRBJ2-7,TGTGCCAGTAGTAGAATGACAACTGGAAGGTCCTACGAGCAGTACTTC,CASSRMTTGRSYEQYF
TRBV2,once,TRBD2,TRBJ2-7,TGTGCCAGCAGTGAATCCCTAGCGGTCTACGAGCAGTACTTC,CASSESLAVYEQYF
TRBV5-4,-,-,TRBJ1-2,TGTGCCAGCAGCTTGGTGGAGGGAGGCTCGGGGGGCTACACCTTC,CASSLVEGGSGGYTF
TRBV6-4,few,-,TRBJ1-1,TGTGCCAGCAGAGCAGACAGAAACACTGAAGCTTTCTTT,CASRADRNTEAFF
TRBV5-1,few,-,TRBJ1-6,TGCGCCAGCAGCAACACAGGGTCGTATAATTCACCCCTCCACTTT,CASSNTGSYNSPLHF
TRBV15,-,-,TRBJ1-1,TGTGCCACCAGCAGTATCGGAGGAGGGTTAGGCACTGAAGCTTTCTTT,CATSSIGGGLGTEAFF
TRBV28,-,-,TRBJ1-3,TGTGCCAGCAGTTTATACGGCTCTGGAAACACCATATATTTT,CASSLYGSGNTIYF